This T cell receptor (beta chain) was recorded in a study of blood T cell repertoires in COVID-19 (dated by TCRdb to the early 2020s). A note on the overall study: Collaborator samples came from the United States, Italy and Spain and covered acute and convalescent phases of COVID-19. Samples came from the ongoing ImmuneRACE study (first 160 participants) plus 1,254 subjects from 6 global collaborators. The prospective study material was composed of cDNA or gDNA derived from T cells, B-cell-depleted T cells, or PBMCs. The repertoires were made available in a free public database intended to serve as a resource for research on the immune response to SARS-CoV-2. A de-identified subject ID, COVID-19 status, age in years and sex were almost always included in the sample metadata. Deeply sampled blood TCRbeta repertoires from subjects exposed to, actively infected with, or recovered from COVID-19 were included in the dataset. HLA class I and class II types, where available, came from metadata supplied by the sample provider rather than from assay-based typing.

As to this clone: What antigen it recognizes has not been identified. One base away there is no much larger clone; base qualities are not given.

What the authors observed across the whole study: The quantity of clinical and demographic metadata differed by source and by participant and was supplied without curation.

Via the germline V gene, CDR1 is SGHDT and CDR2 YYEEEE. The CDR3 contains 16 residues, cysteine and phenylalanine counted. Only the CDR3 region is kept as DNA, spanning 48 bases read in frame from base 1. Relative to germline, V is missing 0 bases and J is missing 7 bases, with 12 bases of the junction outside any gene match. TCRbeta CDR3 regions were amplified from genomic DNA by means of the immunoSEQ Assay, a bias-controlled multiplex PCR. In the authors' own workflow: Within the assay, amplification of reference gene primers was used to estimate how many nucleated cells each sample contained. Sequence reads were collapsed and filtered to measure the absolute abundance of every unique TCRbeta CDR3 rearrangement. For each sample, productive Simpson clonality was calculated as the square root of Simpson's diversity index over productive rearrangements. TCRdb took this table from immuneACCESS and kept in-frame rearrangements with V and J called. Such tables lack part of the clones; where checked against another copy, unresolved V genes explain under half of the gap, and the rest is unexplained. The DNA was the basis for D and trimming; V, J and clone size are from that table. In all, the sample holds 200,000 to 250,000 clones, and 80% to 90% of those were seen once. The ten most abundant clones make up less than 3% of the sample.

In Seattle, one collaborating source enrolled patients while the infection was active and tracked those patients longitudinally over the course of disease. Collaborating institutions collected whole blood in K2EDTA tubes following their own protocols. For TCRbeta analysis, collaborators shipped samples in one of three forms: frozen whole blood, isolated PBMCs, or DNA extracted from either of those sample types. This clonotype originated in a man aged 30 to 39 with COVID-19, enrolled during active disease. The sample comprised peripheral blood. The sequence links TRBV5-6 to TRBJ1-1; 7 bases in the junction line up with TRBD1. The CDR3 loop reads CASSLAYSLQGIEAFF. The nucleotides are TGTGCCAGCAGCTTGGCCTACTCTTTACAGGGGATTGAAGCTTTCTTT.